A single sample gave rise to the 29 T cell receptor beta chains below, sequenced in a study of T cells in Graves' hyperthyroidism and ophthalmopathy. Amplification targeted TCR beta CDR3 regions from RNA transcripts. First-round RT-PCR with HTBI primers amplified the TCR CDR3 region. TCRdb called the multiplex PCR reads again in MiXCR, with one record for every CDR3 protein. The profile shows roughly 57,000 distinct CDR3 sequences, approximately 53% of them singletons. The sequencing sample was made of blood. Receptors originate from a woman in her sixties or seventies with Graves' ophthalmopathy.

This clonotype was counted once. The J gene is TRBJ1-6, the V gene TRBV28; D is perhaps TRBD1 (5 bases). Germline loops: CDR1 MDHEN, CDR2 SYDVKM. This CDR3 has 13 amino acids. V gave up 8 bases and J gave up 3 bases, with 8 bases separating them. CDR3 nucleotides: TGTGCCAGCCTTGGGGGCTATAATTCACCCCTCCACTTT. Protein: CASLGGYNSPLHF.

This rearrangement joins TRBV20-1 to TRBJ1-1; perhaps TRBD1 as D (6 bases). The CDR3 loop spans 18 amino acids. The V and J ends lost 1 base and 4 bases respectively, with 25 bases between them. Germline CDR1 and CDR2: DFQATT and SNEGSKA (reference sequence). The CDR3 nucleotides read TGCAGTGCTAGAGTTCAGAGGGGGGGGGGGGTTTGGAGCACTGAAGCTTTCTTT. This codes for CSARVQRGGGVWSTEAFF.

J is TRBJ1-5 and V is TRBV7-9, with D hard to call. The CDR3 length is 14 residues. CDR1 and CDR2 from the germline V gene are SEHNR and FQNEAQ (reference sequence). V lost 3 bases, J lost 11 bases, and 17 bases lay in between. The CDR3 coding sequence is TGTGCCAGCAGCTTGAAAACCTTTGGAGAGACCCAGCATTTT. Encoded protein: CASSLKTFGETQHF. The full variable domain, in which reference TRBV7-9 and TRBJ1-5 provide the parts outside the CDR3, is DTGVSQNPRHKITKRGQNVTFRCDPISEHNRLYWYRQTLGQGPEFLTYFQNEAQLEKSRLLSDRFSAERPKGSFSTLEIQRTEQGDSAMYLCASSLKTFGETQHFGDGTRLSIL.

The chain's CDR3 is CASSYVGETQYF. In DNA form, the CDR3 reads TGTGCCAGCAGTTACGTGGGCGAGACCCAGTACTTC. V gene TRBV6-2 or TRBV6-3 combines with J gene TRBJ2-5; D is unresolved. The germline V gene encodes CDR1 MNHEY and CDR2 SVGEGT. The CDR3 has 12 residues. V gave up 2 bases and J gave up 5 bases, with 6 bases separating them.

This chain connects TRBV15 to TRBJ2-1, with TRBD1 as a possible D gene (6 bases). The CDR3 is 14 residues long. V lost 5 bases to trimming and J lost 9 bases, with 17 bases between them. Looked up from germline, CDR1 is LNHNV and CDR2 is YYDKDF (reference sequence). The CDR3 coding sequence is TGTGCCACCAGCGGGGGCGAGGGACGGGGTGAGCAGTTCTTC. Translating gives CATSGGEGRGEQFF. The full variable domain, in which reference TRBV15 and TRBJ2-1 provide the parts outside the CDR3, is DAMVIQNPRYQVTQFGKPVTLSCSQTLNHNVMYWYQQKSSQAPKLLFHYYDKDFNNEADTPDNFQSRRPNTSFCFLDIRSPGLGDTAMYLCATSGGEGRGEQFFGPGTRLTVL.

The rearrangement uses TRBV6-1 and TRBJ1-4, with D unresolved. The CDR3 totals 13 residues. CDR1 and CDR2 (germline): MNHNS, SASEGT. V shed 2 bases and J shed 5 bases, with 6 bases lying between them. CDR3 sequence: CASSERGNEKLFF. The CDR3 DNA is TGTGCCAGCAGTGAACGGGGAAATGAAAAACTGTTTTTT.

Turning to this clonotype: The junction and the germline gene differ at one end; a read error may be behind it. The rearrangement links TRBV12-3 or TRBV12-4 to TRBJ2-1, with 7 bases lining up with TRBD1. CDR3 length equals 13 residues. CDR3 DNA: TGTACCAGCAGACAGGGCTCCACACCAGCCTCGTTCTTC. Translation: CTSRQGSTPASFF.

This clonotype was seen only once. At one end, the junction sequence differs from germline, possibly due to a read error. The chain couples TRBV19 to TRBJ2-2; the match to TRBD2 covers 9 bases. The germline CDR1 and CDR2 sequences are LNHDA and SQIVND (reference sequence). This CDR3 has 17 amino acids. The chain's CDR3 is CASNIRIAGVNTEELFF. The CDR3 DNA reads TGTGCCAGTAATATCCGGATAGCGGGAGTGAACACCGAGGAGCTGTTTTTT.

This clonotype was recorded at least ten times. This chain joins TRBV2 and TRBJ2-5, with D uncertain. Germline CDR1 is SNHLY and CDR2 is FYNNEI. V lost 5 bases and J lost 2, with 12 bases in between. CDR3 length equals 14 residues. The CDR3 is CASSFFRQQETQYF. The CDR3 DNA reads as TGTGCCAGCAGTTTTTTCCGACAACAAGAGACCCAGTACTTC. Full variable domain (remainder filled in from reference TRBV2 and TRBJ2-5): EPEVTQTPSHQVTQMGQEVILRCVPISNHLYFYWYRQILGQKVEFLVSFYNNEISEKSEIFDDQFSVERPDGSNFTLKIRSTKLEDSAMYFCASSFFRQQETQYFGPGTRLLVL.

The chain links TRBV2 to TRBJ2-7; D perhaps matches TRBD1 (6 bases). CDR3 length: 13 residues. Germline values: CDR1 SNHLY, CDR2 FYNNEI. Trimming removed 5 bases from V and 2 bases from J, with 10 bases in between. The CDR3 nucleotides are TGTGCCAGCAGTTCCGGACAGACCTACGAGCAGTACTTC. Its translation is CASSSGQTYEQYF.

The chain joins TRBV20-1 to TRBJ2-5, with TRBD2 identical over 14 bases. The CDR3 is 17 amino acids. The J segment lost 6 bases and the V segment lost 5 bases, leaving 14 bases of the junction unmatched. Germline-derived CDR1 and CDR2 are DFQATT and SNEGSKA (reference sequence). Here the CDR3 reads CSAAAQVGTSGSKTQYF. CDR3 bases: TGCAGTGCTGCTGCCCAGGTCGGGACTAGCGGGAGTAAGACCCAGTACTTC.

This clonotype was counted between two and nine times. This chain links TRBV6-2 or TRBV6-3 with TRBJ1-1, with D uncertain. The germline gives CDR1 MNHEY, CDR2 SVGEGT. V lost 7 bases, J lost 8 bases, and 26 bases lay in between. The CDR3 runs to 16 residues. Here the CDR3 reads CASIQSRSQAPREAFF. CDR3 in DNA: TGTGCCAGCATCCAGAGTCGGTCCCAAGCCCCCCGCGAAGCTTTCTTT.

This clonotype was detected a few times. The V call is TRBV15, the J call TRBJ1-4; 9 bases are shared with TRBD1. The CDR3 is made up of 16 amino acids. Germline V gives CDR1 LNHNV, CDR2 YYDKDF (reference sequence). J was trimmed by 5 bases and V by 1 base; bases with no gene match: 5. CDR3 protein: CATSRGQGTGNEKLFF. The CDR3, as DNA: TGTGCCACCAGCAGAGGACAAGGGACAGGGAATGAAAAACTGTTTTTT.

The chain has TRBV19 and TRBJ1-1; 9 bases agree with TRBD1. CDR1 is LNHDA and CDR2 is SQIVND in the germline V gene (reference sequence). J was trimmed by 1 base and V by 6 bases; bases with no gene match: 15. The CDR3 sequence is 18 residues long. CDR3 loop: CASSTRQGGALPNTEAFF. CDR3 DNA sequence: TGTGCCAGTAGCACTAGACAGGGGGGCGCGTTACCGAACACTGAAGCTTTCTTT. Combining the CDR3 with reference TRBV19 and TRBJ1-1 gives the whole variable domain DGGITQSPKYLFRKEGQNVTLSCEQNLNHDAMYWYRQDPGQGLRLIYYSQIVNDFQKGDIAEGYSVSREKKESFPLTVTSAQKNPTAFYLCASSTRQGGALPNTEAFFGQGTRLTVV.

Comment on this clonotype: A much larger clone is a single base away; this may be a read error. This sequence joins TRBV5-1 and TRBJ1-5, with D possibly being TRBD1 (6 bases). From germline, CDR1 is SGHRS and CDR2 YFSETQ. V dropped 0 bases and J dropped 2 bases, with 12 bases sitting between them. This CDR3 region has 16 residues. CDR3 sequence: CASSLGRGGGNQPQHF. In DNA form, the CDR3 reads TGCGCCAGCAGCTTGGGAAGGGGGGGGGGCAATCAGCCCCAGCATTTT.

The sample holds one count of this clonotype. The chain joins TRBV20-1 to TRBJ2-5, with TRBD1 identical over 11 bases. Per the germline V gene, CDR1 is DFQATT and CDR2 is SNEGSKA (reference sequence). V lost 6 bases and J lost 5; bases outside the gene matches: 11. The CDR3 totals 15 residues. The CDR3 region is CSAGETGTGGETQYF. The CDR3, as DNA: TGCAGTGCGGGTGAGACAGGGACAGGGGGGGAGACCCAGTACTTC.

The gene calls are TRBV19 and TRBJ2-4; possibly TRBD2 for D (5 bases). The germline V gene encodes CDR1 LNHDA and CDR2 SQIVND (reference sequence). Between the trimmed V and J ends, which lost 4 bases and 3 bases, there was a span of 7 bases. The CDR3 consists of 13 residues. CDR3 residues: CASSTGNKNIQYF. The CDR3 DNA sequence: TGTGCCAGTAGTACGGGGAACAAAAACATTCAGTACTTC. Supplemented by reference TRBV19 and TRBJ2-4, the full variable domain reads DGGITQSPKYLFRKEGQNVTLSCEQNLNHDAMYWYRQDPGQGLRLIYYSQIVNDFQKGDIAEGYSVSREKKESFPLTVTSAQKNPTAFYLCASSTGNKNIQYFGAGTRLSVL.

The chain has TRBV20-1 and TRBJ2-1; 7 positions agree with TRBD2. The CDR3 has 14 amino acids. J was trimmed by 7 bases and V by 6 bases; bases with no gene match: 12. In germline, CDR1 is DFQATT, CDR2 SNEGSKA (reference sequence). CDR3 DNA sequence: TGCAGTGCCAAGGGCGGGGGATCAACTAATGAGCAGTTCTTC. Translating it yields CSAKGGGSTNEQFF.

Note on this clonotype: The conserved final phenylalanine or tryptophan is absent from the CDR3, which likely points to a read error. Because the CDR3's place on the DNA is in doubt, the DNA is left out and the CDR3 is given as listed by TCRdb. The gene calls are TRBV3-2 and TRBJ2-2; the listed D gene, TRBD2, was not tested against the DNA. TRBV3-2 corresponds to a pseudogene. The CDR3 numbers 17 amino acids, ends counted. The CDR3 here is CASSRGLAGGQTGELFL.

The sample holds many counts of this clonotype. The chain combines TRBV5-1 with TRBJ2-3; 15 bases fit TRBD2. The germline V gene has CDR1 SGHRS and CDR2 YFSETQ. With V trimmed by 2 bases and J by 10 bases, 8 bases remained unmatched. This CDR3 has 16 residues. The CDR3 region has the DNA TGCGCCAGCAGCTTAACCGGGACTAGCGGGAGGTTATCGCAGTATTTT. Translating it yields CASSLTGTSGRLSQYF.

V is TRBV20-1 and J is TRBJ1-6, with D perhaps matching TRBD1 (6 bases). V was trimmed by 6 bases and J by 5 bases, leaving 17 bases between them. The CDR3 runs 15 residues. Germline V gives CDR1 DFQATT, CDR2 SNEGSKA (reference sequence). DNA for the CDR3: TGCAGTGCCCGCTCGGGTTGGGGGCATAATTCACCCCTCCACTTT. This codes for CSARSGWGHNSPLHF.

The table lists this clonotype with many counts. CDR3 bases: TGTGCCAGCAGCCTACAGGGAGGGATGGTCGAGCAGTACTTC. Protein: CASSLQGGMVEQYF. The rearrangement uses TRBV7-9 and TRBJ2-7; possible D gene TRBD2, 7 bases. The V gene's germline CDR1 is SEHNR and CDR2 FQNEAQ (reference sequence). The CDR3 has 14 residues. Trimming shortened V by 5 bases and J by 6 bases, and 17 bases separated the two germline ends.

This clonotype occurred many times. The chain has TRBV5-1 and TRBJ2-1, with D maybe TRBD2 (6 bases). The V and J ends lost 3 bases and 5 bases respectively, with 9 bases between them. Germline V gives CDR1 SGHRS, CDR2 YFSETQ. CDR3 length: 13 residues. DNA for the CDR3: TGCGCCAGCAGCTACAGCGGGCACAATGAGCAGTTCTTC. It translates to CASSYSGHNEQFF.

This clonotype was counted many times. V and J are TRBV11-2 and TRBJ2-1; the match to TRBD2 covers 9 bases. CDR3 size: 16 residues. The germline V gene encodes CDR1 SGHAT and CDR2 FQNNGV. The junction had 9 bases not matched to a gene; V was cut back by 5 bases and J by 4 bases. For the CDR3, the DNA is TGTGCCAGCAGCCCCCCGGTAGCGGGAGCATACAATGAGCAGTTCTTC. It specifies CASSPPVAGAYNEQFF.

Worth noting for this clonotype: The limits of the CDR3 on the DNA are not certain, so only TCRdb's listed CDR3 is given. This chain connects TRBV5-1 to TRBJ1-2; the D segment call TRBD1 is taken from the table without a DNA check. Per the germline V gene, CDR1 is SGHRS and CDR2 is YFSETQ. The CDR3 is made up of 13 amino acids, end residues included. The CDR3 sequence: CASSLRWGAGNTF.

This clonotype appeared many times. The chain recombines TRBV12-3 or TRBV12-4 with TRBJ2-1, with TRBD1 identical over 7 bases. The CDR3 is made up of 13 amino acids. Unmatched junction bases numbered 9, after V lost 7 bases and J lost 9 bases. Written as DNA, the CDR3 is TGTGCCAGCATGGGACAGATGGCGGCTGAGCAGTTCTTC. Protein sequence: CASMGQMAAEQFF.

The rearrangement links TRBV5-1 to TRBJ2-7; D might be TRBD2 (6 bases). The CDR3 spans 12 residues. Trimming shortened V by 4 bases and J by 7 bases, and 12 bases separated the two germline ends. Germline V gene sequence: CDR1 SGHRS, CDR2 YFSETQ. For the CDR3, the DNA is TGCGCCAGCAGCCAGGTGGAGGGGGAGCAGTACTTC. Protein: CASSQVEGEQYF.

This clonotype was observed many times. CDR3 bases: TGTGCCAGCAGTTACCAGGGGGTTGAGCAGTTCTTC. The encoded protein is CASSYQGVEQFF. The rearrangement uses TRBV12-3 or TRBV12-4 and TRBJ2-1, with 7 bases identical to TRBD1. V gave up 4 bases and J gave up 9 bases; unmatched junction bases: 3. The CDR3 runs 12 residues.

CDR3 loop: CASSLRGPGNTIYF. As DNA, the CDR3 is TGTGCCAGCAGCTTACGGGGTCCTGGAAACACCATATATTTT. The chain combines TRBV7-3 with TRBJ1-3; D gene unclear. From germline, CDR1 is SGHTA and CDR2 FQGTGA. V dropped 2 bases and J dropped 2 bases, with 7 bases sitting between them. The length of the CDR3 is 14 residues. Looking up the rest from reference TRBV7-3 and TRBJ1-3 gives the full variable domain: GAGVSQTPSNKVTEKGKYVELRCDPISGHTALYWYRQSLGQGPEFLIYFQGTGAADDSGLPNDRFFAVRPEGSVSTLKIQRTERGDSAVYLCASSLRGPGNTIYFGEGSWLTVV.